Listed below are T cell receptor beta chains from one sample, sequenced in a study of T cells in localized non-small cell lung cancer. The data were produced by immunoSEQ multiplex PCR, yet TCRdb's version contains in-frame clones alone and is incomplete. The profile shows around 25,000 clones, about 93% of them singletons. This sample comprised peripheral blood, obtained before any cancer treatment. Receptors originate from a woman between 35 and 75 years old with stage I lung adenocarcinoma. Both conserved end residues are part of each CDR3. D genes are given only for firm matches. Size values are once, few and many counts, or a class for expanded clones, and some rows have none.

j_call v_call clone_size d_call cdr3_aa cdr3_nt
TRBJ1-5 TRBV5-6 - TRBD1 CASSSPRDRGRNQPQHF TGTGCCAGCAGTTCACCCCGGGACAGGGGGCGAAATCAGCCCCAGCATTTT
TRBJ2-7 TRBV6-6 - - CASSYSGRSYEQYF TGTGCCAGCAGTTACTCGGGTAGATCCTACGAGCAGTACTTC
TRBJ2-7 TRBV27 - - CASRISPVIYEQYF TGTGCCAGCAGAATTTCCCCCGTAATCTACGAGCAGTACTTC
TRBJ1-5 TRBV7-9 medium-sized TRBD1 CASSSTGAGDQPQHF TGTGCCAGCAGCAGTACAGGGGCAGGGGATCAGCCCCAGCATTTT
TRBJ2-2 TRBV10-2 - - CASSESGSTGELFF TGCGCCAGCAGTGAGAGTGGCAGCACCGGGGAGCTGTTTTTT
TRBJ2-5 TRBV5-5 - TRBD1 CASSWDRETQYF TGTGCCAGCAGCTGGGACAGGGAGACCCAGTACTTC
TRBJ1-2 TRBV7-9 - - CASSLGGRDRDGYTF TGTGCCAGCAGCTTAGGGGGCAGGGACCGGGATGGCTACACCTTC
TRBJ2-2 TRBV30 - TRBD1 CAWKRSDRWAGELFF TGTGCCTGGAAGCGGTCGGACAGGTGGGCCGGGGAGCTGTTTTTT
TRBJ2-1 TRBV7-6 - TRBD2 CASSSRTSGRFYNEQFF TGTGCCAGCAGCTCCCGGACTAGCGGGAGGTTCTACAATGAGCAGTTCTTC
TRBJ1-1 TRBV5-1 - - CASSPPRQGSAEAFF TGCGCCAGCAGCCCACCAAGGCAGGGAAGCGCTGAAGCTTTCTTT
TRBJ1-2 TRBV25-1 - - CASSRQERGYGYTF TGTGCCAGCAGTAGACAGGAGAGGGGCTATGGCTACACCTTC
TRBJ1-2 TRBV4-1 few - CASSRQVLANYGYTF TGCGCCAGCAGCCGTCAGGTTCTAGCTAACTATGGCTACACCTTC
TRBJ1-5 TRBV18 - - CASSPWTDSNQPQHF TGTGCCAGCTCACCGTGGACGGATAGCAATCAGCCCCAGCATTTT
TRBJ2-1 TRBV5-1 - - CASSLVGDPNNEQFF TGCGCCAGCAGCTTGGTGGGGGACCCGAACAATGAGCAGTTCTTC
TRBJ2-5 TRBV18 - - CASSGGLQETQYF TGTGCCAGCTCAGGGGGGCTTCAAGAGACCCAGTACTTC
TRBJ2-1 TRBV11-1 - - CASSLGSHWDGEQFF TGTGCCAGCAGCTTAGGTTCGCATTGGGACGGGGAGCAGTTCTTC
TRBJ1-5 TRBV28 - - CASSPGEANQPQHF TGTGCCAGCAGCCCAGGGGAGGCTAATCAGCCCCAGCATTTT
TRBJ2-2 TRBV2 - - CASSEVGSNTGELFF TGTGCCAGCAGTGAAGTCGGGTCGAACACCGGGGAGCTGTTTTTT
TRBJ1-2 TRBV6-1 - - CASTGPYGYTF TGTGCCAGCACCGGACCCTATGGCTACACCTTC
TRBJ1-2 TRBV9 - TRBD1 CASKQGAQGYGYTF TGTGCCAGTAAACAGGGGGCGCAGGGCTATGGCTACACCTTC
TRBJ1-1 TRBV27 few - CASSLSRNTEAFF TGTGCCAGCAGTTTATCAAGGAACACTGAAGCTTTCTTT
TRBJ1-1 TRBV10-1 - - CASSDLGRGARTEAFF TGCGCCAGCAGTGACCTCGGACGCGGGGCTCGGACTGAAGCTTTCTTT
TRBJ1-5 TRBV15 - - CATSRGSFREAQHF TGTGCCACCAGCAGGGGAAGCTTTAGGGAGGCCCAGCATTTT
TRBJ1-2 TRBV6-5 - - CASRHGTGYTF TGTGCCAGCAGACATGGGACTGGCTACACCTTC
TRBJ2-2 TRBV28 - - CASSLTGPGELFF TGTGCCAGCAGTTTAACCGGGCCCGGGGAGCTGTTTTTT
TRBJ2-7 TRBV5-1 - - CASSFLGASYEQYF TGCGCCAGCAGCTTCTTGGGGGCCTCCTACGAGCAGTACTTC
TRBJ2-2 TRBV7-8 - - CASSLSETGELFF TGTGCCAGCAGCCTAAGCGAGACCGGGGAGCTGTTTTTT
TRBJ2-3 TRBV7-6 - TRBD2 CASSSGSGRLGTQYF TGTGCCAGCAGCTCGGGTAGCGGGAGGCTGGGTACGCAGTATTTT
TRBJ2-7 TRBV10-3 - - CAISSGTPGSYEQYF TGTGCCATCAGTTCCGGGACTCCAGGTTCCTACGAGCAGTACTTC
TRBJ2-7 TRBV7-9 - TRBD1 CASSRDRGDYYEQYF TGTGCCAGCAGCCGCGACAGGGGCGACTACTACGAGCAGTACTTC
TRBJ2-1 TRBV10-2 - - CASEGYNEQFF TGCGCCAGCGAGGGTTACAATGAGCAGTTCTTC
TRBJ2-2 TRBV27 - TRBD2 CASQRDGGSGELFF TGTGCCAGCCAACGGGACGGGGGGTCCGGGGAGCTGTTTTTT
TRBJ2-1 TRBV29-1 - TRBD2 CSVEDLAGLFEQFF TGCAGCGTTGAAGATCTAGCGGGTCTTTTCGAGCAGTTCTTC
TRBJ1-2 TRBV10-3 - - CAISPGTASQGYTF TGTGCCATCAGCCCCGGGACCGCTAGCCAAGGCTACACCTTC
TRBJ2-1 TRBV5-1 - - CASSLAGEGRNEQFF TGCGCCAGCAGCTTGGCCGGGGAAGGGCGCAATGAGCAGTTCTTC
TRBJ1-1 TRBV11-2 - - CASSLGALGNTEAFF TGTGCCAGCAGCTTAGGGGCCCTTGGGAACACTGAAGCTTTCTTT
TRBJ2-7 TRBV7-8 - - CASSRREFGVEQYF TGTGCCAGCAGCCGTCGGGAGTTCGGGGTAGAGCAGTACTTC
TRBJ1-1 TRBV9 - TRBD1 CASSVGGTGPEAFF TGTGCCAGCAGCGTAGGGGGGACAGGGCCGGAAGCTTTCTTT
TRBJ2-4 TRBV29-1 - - CSVGGGLAKNIQYF TGCAGCGTTGGAGGAGGGCTAGCCAAAAACATTCAGTACTTC
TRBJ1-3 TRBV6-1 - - CASSEGLWRGSSGNTIYF TGTGCCAGCAGTGAAGGCCTTTGGCGGGGTAGCTCTGGAAACACCATATATTTT
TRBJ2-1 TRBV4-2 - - CASSQTSYNEQFF TGTGCCAGCAGCCAAACGTCTTACAATGAGCAGTTCTTC
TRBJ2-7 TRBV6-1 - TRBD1 CAILLRDRGDYEQYF TGTGCCATCCTTCTCCGGGACAGGGGGGACTACGAGCAGTACTTC
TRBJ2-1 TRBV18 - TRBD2 CASSPPSGRVNEQFF TGTGCCAGCTCACCACCTAGCGGGAGGGTAAATGAGCAGTTCTTC
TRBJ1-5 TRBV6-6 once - CASSYAGYGDQPQHF TGTGCCAGCAGTTACGCAGGGTACGGGGATCAGCCCCAGCATTTT
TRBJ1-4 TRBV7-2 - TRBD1 CASRPGQPYEKLFF TGTGCCAGCAGACCGGGACAGCCCTATGAAAAACTGTTTTTT
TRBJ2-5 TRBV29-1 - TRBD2 CSVRLAAHGTQYF TGCAGCGTTCGACTAGCCGCCCATGGGACCCAGTACTTC